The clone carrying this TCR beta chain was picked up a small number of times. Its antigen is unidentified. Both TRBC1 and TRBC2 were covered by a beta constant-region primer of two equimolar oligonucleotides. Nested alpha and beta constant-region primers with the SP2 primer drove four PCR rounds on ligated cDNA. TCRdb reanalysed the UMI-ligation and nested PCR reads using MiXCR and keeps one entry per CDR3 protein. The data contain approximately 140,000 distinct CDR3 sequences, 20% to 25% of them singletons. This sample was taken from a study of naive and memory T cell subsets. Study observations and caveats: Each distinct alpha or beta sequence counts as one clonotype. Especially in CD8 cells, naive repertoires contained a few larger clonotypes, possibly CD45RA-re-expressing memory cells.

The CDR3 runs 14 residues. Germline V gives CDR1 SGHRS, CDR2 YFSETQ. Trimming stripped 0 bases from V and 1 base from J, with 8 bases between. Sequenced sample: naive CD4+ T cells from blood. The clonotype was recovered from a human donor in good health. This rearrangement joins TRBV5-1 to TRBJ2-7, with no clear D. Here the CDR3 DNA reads TGCGCCAGCAGCTTGGCCATAGCATCCTACGAGCAGTACTTC. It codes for CASSLAIASYEQYF.